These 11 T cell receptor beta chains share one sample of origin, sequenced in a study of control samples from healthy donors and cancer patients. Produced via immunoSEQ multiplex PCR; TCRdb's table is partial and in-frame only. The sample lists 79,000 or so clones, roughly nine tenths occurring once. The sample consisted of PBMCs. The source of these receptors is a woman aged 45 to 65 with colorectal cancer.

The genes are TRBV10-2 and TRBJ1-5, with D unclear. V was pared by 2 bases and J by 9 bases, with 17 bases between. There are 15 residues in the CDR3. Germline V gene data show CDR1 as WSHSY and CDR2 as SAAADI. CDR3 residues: CASSEGPPGYWPQHF. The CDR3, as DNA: TGCGCCAGCAGTGAGGGCCCCCCTGGGTATTGGCCCCAGCATTTT.

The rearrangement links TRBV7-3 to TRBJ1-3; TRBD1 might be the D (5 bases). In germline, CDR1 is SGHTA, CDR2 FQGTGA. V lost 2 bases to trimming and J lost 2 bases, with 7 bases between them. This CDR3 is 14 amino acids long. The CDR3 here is CASSLRGTGNTIYF. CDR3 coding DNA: TGTGCCAGCAGCTTACGGGGGACTGGAAACACCATATATTTT.

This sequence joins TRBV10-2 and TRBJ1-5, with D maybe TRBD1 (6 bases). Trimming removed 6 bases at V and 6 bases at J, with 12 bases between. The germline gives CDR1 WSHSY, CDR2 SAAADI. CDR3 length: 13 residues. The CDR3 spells CASSYREAQPQHF. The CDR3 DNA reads TGCGCCAGCAGCTACAGGGAGGCTCAGCCCCAGCATTTT.

Here the CDR3 reads CASSLYEPVNTEAFF. CDR3 sequence (DNA): TGTGCCAGCAGCCTCTATGAACCGGTGAACACTGAAGCTTTCTTT. V is TRBV2 and J is TRBJ1-1; no clear D. Per germline, CDR1 SNHLY and CDR2 FYNNEI. The ends were cut back, 6 bases at V and 0 bases at J, with 14 bases in the middle. The CDR3 sequence is 15 residues long.

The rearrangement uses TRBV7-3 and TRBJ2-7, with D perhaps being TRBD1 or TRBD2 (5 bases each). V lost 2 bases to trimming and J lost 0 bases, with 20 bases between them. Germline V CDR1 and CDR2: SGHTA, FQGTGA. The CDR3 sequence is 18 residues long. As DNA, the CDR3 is TGTGCCAGCAGCTTATTGAGTCGTACACCGGGGCACTCCTACGAGCAGTACGTC. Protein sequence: CASSLLSRTPGHSYEQYV.

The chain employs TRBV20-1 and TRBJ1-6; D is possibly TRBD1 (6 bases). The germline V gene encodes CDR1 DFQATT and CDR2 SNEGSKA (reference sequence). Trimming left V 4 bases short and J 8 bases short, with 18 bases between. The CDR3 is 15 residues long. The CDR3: CSAIEGGADHSPLHF. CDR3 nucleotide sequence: TGCAGTGCTATTGAAGGGGGGGCAGATCATTCACCCCTCCACTTT.

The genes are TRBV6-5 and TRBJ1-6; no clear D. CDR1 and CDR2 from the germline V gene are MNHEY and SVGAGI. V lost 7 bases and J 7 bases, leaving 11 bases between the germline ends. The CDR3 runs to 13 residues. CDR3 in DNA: TGTGCCAGCACAAACGACGGGAATTCACCCCTCCACTTT. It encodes CASTNDGNSPLHF.

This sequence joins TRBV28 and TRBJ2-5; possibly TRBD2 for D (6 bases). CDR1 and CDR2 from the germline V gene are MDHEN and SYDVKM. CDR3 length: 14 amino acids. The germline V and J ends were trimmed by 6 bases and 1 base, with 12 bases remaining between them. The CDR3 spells CASSPPGLQETQYF. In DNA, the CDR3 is TGTGCCAGCAGCCCGCCGGGACTCCAAGAGACCCAGTACTTC.

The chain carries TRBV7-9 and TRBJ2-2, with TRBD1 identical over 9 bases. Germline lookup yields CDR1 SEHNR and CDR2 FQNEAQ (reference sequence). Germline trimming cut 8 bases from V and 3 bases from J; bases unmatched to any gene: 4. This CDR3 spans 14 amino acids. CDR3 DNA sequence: TGTGCCAGCGTACAGGGGGCGGACACCGGGGAGCTGTTTTTT. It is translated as CASVQGADTGELFF.

The CDR3 DNA is TGTGCCAGCGAATTTGACAGCCCCAAGGGCTACACCTTC. Amino acids: CASEFDSPKGYTF. This chain links TRBV2 with TRBJ1-2; a possible D gene is TRBD1 (5 bases). The CDR3 length is 13 residues. V lost 8 bases and J 8 bases, leaving 18 bases between the germline ends. CDR1 and CDR2 from the germline V gene are SNHLY and FYNNEI.

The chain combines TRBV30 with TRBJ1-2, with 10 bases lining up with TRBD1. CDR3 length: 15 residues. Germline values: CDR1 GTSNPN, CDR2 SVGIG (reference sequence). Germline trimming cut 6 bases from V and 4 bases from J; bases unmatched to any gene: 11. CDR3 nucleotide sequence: TGTGCCTGTACCCTAGGGACAGGGGTTGTCTATGGCTACACCTTC. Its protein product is CACTLGTGVVYGYTF.